A selection of T cell receptor beta chains follows, all from one sample in a study of CD8+ T cells in alopecia areata. Produced via immunoSEQ multiplex PCR; TCRdb's table is partial and in-frame only. The data contain about 210,000 clones, 64% of them singletons. Specimen: CD4+ T cells sorted from blood, collected at week 4, from a patient treated with tofacitinib. Receptor source: a human donor with alopecia areata. Each CDR3 is given with its conserved first and last residue. The D gene is left open where the match is weak. The listing skips clone size in some rows; elsewhere it reads once, few, many or a size class.

d_call	j_call	clone_size	v_call	cdr3_aa	cdr3_nt
NA	TRBJ2-7	NA	TRBV7-2	CASSPSGTSYEQYF	TGTGCCAGCAGCCCTTCGGGGACCTCCTACGAGCAGTACTTC
NA	TRBJ1-2	once	TRBV20-1	CSAPGEYGYTF	TGCAGTGCTCCCGGGGAGTATGGCTACACCTTC
NA	TRBJ1-2	NA	TRBV27	CASSRASGRKNYGYTF	TGTGCCAGCAGTCGTGCTTCCGGACGGAAGAACTATGGCTACACCTTC
NA	TRBJ2-6	NA	TRBV7-8	CASSLALVSGANVLTF	TGTGCCAGCAGCTTAGCGCTGGTATCTGGGGCCAACGTCCTGACTTTC
NA	TRBJ2-5	NA	TRBV20-1	CSAREFPGMYF	TGCAGTGCTAGAGAATTCCCTGGGATGTACTTC
NA	TRBJ2-5	NA	TRBV25-1	CATRRVPQETQYF	TGTGCCACCCGGCGGGTCCCCCAAGAGACCCAGTACTTC
TRBD1	TRBJ1-1	few	TRBV10-3	CAISPGTENTEAFF	TGTGCCATCAGTCCCGGGACAGAGAACACTGAAGCTTTCTTT
TRBD2	TRBJ2-7	NA	TRBV7-2	CASSLGTSSGEQYF	TGTGCCAGCAGCTTGGGGACTTCTAGCGGCGAGCAGTACTTC
TRBD1	TRBJ1-4	once	TRBV28	CAVLGTGQEKLFF	TGTGCCGTCCTCGGGACAGGGCAGGAAAAACTGTTTTTT
NA	TRBJ1-2	NA	TRBV7-9	CASTKGGTYGYTF	TGTGCCAGCACCAAAGGGGGGACCTATGGCTACACCTTC
NA	TRBJ1-5	once	TRBV25-1	CASRQGQQPQHF	TGTGCCAGCAGGCAGGGTCAACAGCCCCAGCATTTT
NA	TRBJ1-6	few	TRBV30	CAWSQDGSYNSPLHF	TGTGCCTGGAGTCAGGACGGATCCTATAATTCACCCCTCCACTTT
TRBD1	TRBJ1-4	NA	TRBV7-9	CASSLKDRENEKLFF	TGTGCCAGCAGCTTGAAGGACAGGGAAAATGAAAAACTGTTTTTT
NA	TRBJ2-5	NA	TRBV5-6	CASSIQPSGRVQETQYF	TGTGCCAGCAGCATCCAGCCTTCAGGGAGAGTCCAAGAGACCCAGTACTTC
TRBD2	TRBJ2-1	NA	TRBV11-2	CASTLRGGGAGEQFF	TGTGCCAGCACCCTACGGGGCGGGGGGGCCGGTGAGCAGTTCTTC
NA	TRBJ1-4	NA	TRBV4-2	CASSPDSRNEKLFF	TGTGCCAGCAGCCCCGATAGCAGGAATGAAAAACTGTTTTTT
NA	TRBJ2-1	NA	TRBV2	CASRRQTYSGTGEQFF	TGTGCCAGCAGGAGGCAGACATATTCTGGTACTGGAGAGCAGTTCTTC
NA	TRBJ2-4	few	TRBV19	CASSISGQLGKNIQYF	TGTGCCAGTAGTATCTCGGGGCAGCTAGGCAAAAACATTCAGTACTTC
NA	TRBJ1-5	NA	TRBV14	CASSQGFSQPQHF	TGTGCCAGCAGCCAAGGGTTCAGTCAGCCCCAGCATTTT
TRBD1	TRBJ1-2	NA	TRBV5-1	CASSLDEGAAYGYTF	TGCGCCAGCAGCTTGGATGAGGGGGCGGCCTATGGCTACACCTTC
TRBD1	TRBJ1-6	NA	TRBV27	CASSSTGADSPLHF	TGTGCCAGCAGTTCGACAGGGGCGGATTCACCCCTCCACTTT
NA	TRBJ2-5	NA	TRBV2	CASNRADGAQYF	TGTGCCAGTAACAGGGCCGACGGGGCCCAGTACTTC
NA	TRBJ1-2	NA	TRBV4-3	CASSQVSGGESYGYTF	TGCGCCAGCAGCCAAGTCTCGGGGGGCGAGAGCTATGGCTACACCTTC
NA	TRBJ1-2	NA	TRBV29-1	CSVHSLASGYTF	TGCAGCGTCCACAGTCTTGCTAGCGGCTACACCTTC
TRBD1	TRBJ2-5	few	TRBV5-6	CASSWGQGGETQYF	TGTGCCAGCAGCTGGGGACAGGGAGGGGAGACCCAGTACTTC
NA	TRBJ2-5	few	TRBV5-1	CASSLGGEETQYF	TGCGCCAGCAGCTTAGGCGGGGAAGAGACCCAGTACTTC
TRBD2	TRBJ2-3	few	TRBV29-1	CSVRGLAGRTDTQYF	TGCAGCGTCCGGGGACTAGCGGGGCGCACAGATACGCAGTATTTT
TRBD1	TRBJ1-4	NA	TRBV29-1	CSVGQGGNEKLFF	TGCAGCGTTGGACAGGGAGGAAATGAAAAACTGTTTTTT
TRBD2	TRBJ2-3	many	TRBV6-6	CASRTSGRDTQYF	TGTGCCAGCCGGACTAGCGGGAGAGATACGCAGTATTTT
NA	TRBJ1-1	NA	TRBV18	CASSPGQDTEAFF	TGTGCCAGCTCACCAGGCCAGGACACTGAAGCTTTCTTT
TRBD2	TRBJ2-7	few	TRBV19	CASTWTSGVGEQYF	TGTGCCAGTACCTGGACTAGCGGGGTCGGGGAGCAGTACTTC
TRBD1	TRBJ1-5	NA	TRBV25-1	CASSEGTGNKPQHF	TGTGCCAGCAGTGAAGGGACAGGGAACAAGCCCCAGCATTTT
TRBD2	TRBJ2-7	NA	TRBV2	CASSLPGRASGGNEQYF	TGTGCCAGCTCGCTCCCCGGTAGGGCTAGCGGGGGCAACGAGCAGTACTTC
NA	TRBJ1-5	NA	TRBV4-3	CASSRTLTGNQPQHF	TGCGCCAGCAGCCGAACGCTAACAGGGAATCAGCCCCAGCATTTT
NA	TRBJ1-2	NA	TRBV5-4	CASRRNYGYTF	TGTGCCAGCAGGAGGAACTATGGCTACACCTTC